This TCR beta chain came from a study of blood T cell repertoires in COVID-19. Looking at the study overall: Donors in the United States, Italy and Spain gave samples during acute or convalescent COVID-19. PBMCs, B-cell-depleted T cells, or T cells provided the cDNA or gDNA that made up the material.

Original analysis: Reference gene primer amplification yielded estimated nucleated cell counts. Repertoires were generated with immunoSEQ multiplex PCR, while TCRdb's copy carries only in-frame clones and drops some. From that table come the V and J calls and clone size; the DNA was used to work out D and trimming. Here the sample spans about 160,000 clones, around 84% being singletons. Sequencing was done on a sample of peripheral blood. This clonotype originated in a man in his forties with acute or convalescent COVID-19.

CDR3 sequence reads: CASSTPGLAGAPYNEQFF. CDR3 coding DNA: TGTGCCAGCTCGACACCGGGACTAGCGGGGGCTCCCTACAATGAGCAGTTCTTC. V gene TRBV27 combines with J gene TRBJ2-1, with 14 bases identical to TRBD2. V gave up 8 bases and J gave up 2 bases; unmatched junction bases: 11. This CDR3 contains 18 residues. From germline, CDR1 is MNHEY and CDR2 SMNVEV (reference sequence).